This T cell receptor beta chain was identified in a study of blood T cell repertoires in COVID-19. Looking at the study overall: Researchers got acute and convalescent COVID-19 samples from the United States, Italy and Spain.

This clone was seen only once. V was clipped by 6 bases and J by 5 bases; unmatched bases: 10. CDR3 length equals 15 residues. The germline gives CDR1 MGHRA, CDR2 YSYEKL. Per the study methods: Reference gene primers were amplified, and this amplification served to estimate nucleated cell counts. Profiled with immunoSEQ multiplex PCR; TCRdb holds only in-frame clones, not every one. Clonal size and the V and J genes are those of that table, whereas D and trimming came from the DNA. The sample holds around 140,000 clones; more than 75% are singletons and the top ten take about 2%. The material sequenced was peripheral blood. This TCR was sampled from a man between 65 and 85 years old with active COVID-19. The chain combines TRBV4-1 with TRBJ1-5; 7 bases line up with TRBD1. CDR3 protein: CASRPRQGGDQPQHF. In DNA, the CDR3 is TGCGCCAGCAGGCCCCGACAGGGTGGGGATCAGCCCCAGCATTTT.